This T cell receptor (beta chain) was sequenced during a study of T cell repertoires in cytomegalovirus infection. V shed 1 base, J shed 9 bases, and the junction held 4 bases outside the gene matches. The CDR3 contains 13 residues. The V gene's germline CDR1 is SGHNT and CDR2 YENEEA. TCRdb redid the calling of the reads with MiXCR, one entry per CDR3 protein. The sample lists about 110,000 distinct CDR3 sequences, under 30% occurring once. Notes on this clonotype: The antigen is undetermined.

The source was CD8+ T cells from cultured PBMCs, collected from culture after CMV antigen stimulation. This chain joins TRBV11-3 and TRBJ2-7; TRBD1 agrees at 9 bases. This sequence was found in a human donor in good health (CMV status not recorded). Some clones in this sample may be carry-over from other donors' samples. The CDR3 nucleotides are TGTGCCAGCAGCTTAGGACAGGGGGGAGTGCAGTACTTC. Translation: CASSLGQGGVQYF.